The 14 T cell receptor beta chains given below trace back to one sample, sequenced in a study of shared clonotypes between healthy human individuals. Generated by immunoSEQ multiplex PCR, the TCRdb table keeps only in-frame clones and is missing some. The data hold 760,000 or so clones, with about 97% observed a single time. CD8 cells classed as naive were CD45RO-negative and positively selected for CCR7, excluding terminally differentiated effector memory CD45RA+ cells. Sequenced input: naive CD8+ T cells sorted from blood. These receptor sequences come from a man aged 25 to 45 in good health.

The genes are TRBV5-4 and TRBJ2-2, with a tentative D call TRBD2 (5 bases). CDR1 is SGHNT, CDR2 YYREEE, per germline (reference sequence). The V gene lost 5 bases and the J gene lost 4 bases, with 9 bases spanning the gap. CDR3 length: 13 amino acids. As DNA, the CDR3 is TGTGCCAGCAGTTATAGCGTCACCGGGGAGCTGTTTTTT. Translating gives CASSYSVTGELFF.

The V call is TRBV27, the J call TRBJ2-7, with a tentative D call TRBD2 (5 bases). Germline CDR1 MNHEY, CDR2 SMNVEV (reference sequence). Between the trimmed V and J ends, which lost 6 bases and 4 bases, there was a span of 13 bases. CDR3 length: 13 amino acids. CDR3: CASRSYGVYEQYF. The CDR3 nucleotides read TGTGCCAGCAGATCCTACGGGGTTTACGAGCAGTACTTC.

This rearrangement joins TRBV28 to TRBJ1-2; D uncertain. The CDR3 spans 13 residues. The V end was cut by 6 bases, the J end by 5 bases, with 13 bases between. Looked up from germline, CDR1 is MDHEN and CDR2 is SYDVKM. CDR3 sequence: CASSPARTYGYTF. As DNA, the CDR3 is TGTGCCAGCAGCCCCGCACGGACTTATGGCTACACCTTC.

The chain couples TRBV12-1 to TRBJ1-5. TRBV12-1 is annotated as a pseudogene. The CDR3 has 19 residues. In DNA, the CDR3 is TGTGCCAGCAGCTTTCCCCCCCGGGCATTTCCCGGGGACAATCAGCCCCAGCATTTT. Encoded protein: CASSFPPRAFPGDNQPQHF.

The rearrangement uses TRBV4-3 and TRBJ2-1, with 15 bases fitting TRBD2. The CDR3 consists of 16 residues. The germline V gene has CDR1 LGHNA and CDR2 YSLEER. V gave up 5 bases and J gave up 7 bases; unmatched junction bases: 6. The CDR3 nucleotides are TGCGCCAGCAGCGGCAGGACTAGCGGGAGGGCTAATGAGCAGTTCTTC. This gives the protein CASSGRTSGRANEQFF.

The chain is built from TRBV10-1 and TRBJ2-7; D remains unclear. The length of the CDR3 is 13 residues. The germline V and J ends were trimmed by 0 bases and 2 bases, with 5 bases remaining between them. Germline loops: CDR1 WNHNN, CDR2 SYGVQD (reference sequence). CDR3 sequence (DNA): TGCGCCAGCAGTGAGTCGACTCCCTACGAGCAGTACTTC. This sequence encodes CASSESTPYEQYF.

This clone was recorded once. This sequence joins TRBV5-4 and TRBJ1-1, with TRBD1 matching over 9 bases. The trim removed 4 bases at V and 11 bases at J, leaving 6 bases unmatched. This CDR3 region has 12 residues. Per germline, CDR1 SGHNT and CDR2 YYREEE (reference sequence). CDR3 loop: CASSPRTGDAFF. DNA of the CDR3: TGTGCCAGCAGCCCCAGGACAGGGGACGCTTTCTTT.

This chain connects TRBV25-1 to TRBJ1-1; D call uncertain. The CDR3 loop spans 11 amino acids. CDR1 is MGHDK and CDR2 is SYGVNS in the germline V gene. V gave up 8 bases and J gave up 7 bases, with 11 bases separating them. CDR3 sequence: CASFKGFEAFF. The CDR3 nucleotides read TGTGCCAGCTTCAAGGGTTTTGAAGCTTTCTTT.

CDR3 nucleotides: TGTGCCAGCAGCCCCCCAGGGTCTGACGGAAACACCATATATTTT. This translates into CASSPPGSDGNTIYF. The chain carries TRBV9 and TRBJ1-3; perhaps TRBD1 as D (5 bases). CDR1 and CDR2 from the germline V gene are SGDLS and YYNGEE. The CDR3 is made up of 15 amino acids. The V end was cut by 4 bases, the J end by 4 bases, with 15 bases between.

In this sample, this clone turned up once. The J gene is TRBJ1-1, the V gene TRBV27, with D maybe TRBD1 (6 bases). Germline assignment: CDR1 MNHEY and CDR2 SMNVEV (reference sequence). Trimming left V 3 bases short and J 11 bases short, with 16 bases between. This CDR3 spans 13 amino acids. The CDR3 loop is CASSFGGGRRAFF. For the CDR3, the DNA is TGTGCCAGCAGTTTCGGGGGGGGGCGACGGGCTTTCTTT.

The CDR3 sequence is CATSRGTSGVYNEQFF. CDR3 coding DNA: TGTGCCACCAGCAGAGGGACTAGCGGGGTCTACAATGAGCAGTTCTTC. The chain carries TRBV15 and TRBJ2-1; 12 nucleotides match TRBD2. V was pared by 1 base and J by 3 bases, with 1 base of the junction left unmatched. This CDR3 region has 16 residues. The germline V gene has CDR1 LNHNV and CDR2 YYDKDF (reference sequence).

The rearrangement links TRBV18 to TRBJ1-4, with D unresolved. The V and J ends lost 2 bases and 9 bases respectively, with 16 bases between them. Per the germline V gene, CDR1 is KGHSH and CDR2 is LQKENI. CDR3 size: 15 residues. Here the CDR3 reads CASSPSVGLMKKLFF. CDR3 DNA: TGTGCCAGCTCACCAAGTGTGGGATTAATGAAAAAACTGTTTTTT.

The genes are TRBV29-1 and TRBJ2-7, with TRBD2 matching 12 bases. The V and J ends lost 4 bases and 4 bases, in that order; junction bases with no gene match: 11. This CDR3 spans 16 amino acids. Germline CDR1 SQVTM, CDR2 ANQGSEA. The CDR3 coding sequence is TGCAGCGTTGGACACCGATGGACTAGCGGGATATACGAGCAGTACTTC. Amino acid sequence: CSVGHRWTSGIYEQYF.

V usage is TRBV27 and J usage is TRBJ2-1; no clear D gene. V lost 2 bases and J 5 bases, leaving 7 bases between the germline ends. Germline lookup yields CDR1 MNHEY and CDR2 SMNVEV (reference sequence). This CDR3 has 13 residues. This chain's CDR3 is CASSLIGNNEQFF. DNA of the CDR3: TGTGCCAGCAGTTTAATTGGAAACAATGAGCAGTTCTTC.